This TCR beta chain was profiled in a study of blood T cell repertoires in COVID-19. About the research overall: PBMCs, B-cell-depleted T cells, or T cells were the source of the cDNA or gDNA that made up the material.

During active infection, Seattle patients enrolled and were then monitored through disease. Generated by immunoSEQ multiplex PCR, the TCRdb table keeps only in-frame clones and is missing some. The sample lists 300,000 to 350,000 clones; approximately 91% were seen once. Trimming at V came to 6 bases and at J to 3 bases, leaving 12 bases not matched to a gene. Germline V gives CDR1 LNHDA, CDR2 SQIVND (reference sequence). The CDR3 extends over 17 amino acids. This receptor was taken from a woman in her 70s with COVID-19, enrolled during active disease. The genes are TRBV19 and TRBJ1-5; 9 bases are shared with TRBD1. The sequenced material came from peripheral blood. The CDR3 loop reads CASSQPTGTGNNQPQHF. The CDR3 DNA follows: TGTGCCAGTAGCCAACCCACCGGGACAGGGAACAATCAGCCCCAGCATTTT.